This TCR beta chain stems from a study of T cells in Graves' hyperthyroidism and ophthalmopathy. Overall study context: Sampling of peripheral blood happened at initial diagnosis, prior to any treatment. The study, taken as a whole, reports: Also found in blood were most expanded thyroid clonotypes above 0.001.

Details on this clonotype: Its antigen is currently unknown.

The TCR beta CDR3 regions underwent amplification using RNA transcripts as the source. RT-PCR in the first round (using the HTBI primer set) targeted the TCR CDR3. TCRdb recomputed calls from the multiplex PCR reads with MiXCR, one row per CDR3 protein. This sample has 600,000 to 750,000 distinct CDR3 sequences; about 18% occur once, and the top ten carry about a sixth. This CDR3 contains 14 residues. Germline CDR1 is MNHEY and CDR2 is SVGAGI. V lost 2 bases to trimming and J lost 3 bases, with 7 bases between them. Those with hyperthyroidism were 18 to 65 years old, newly diagnosed, and ill for under 2 months. PBMCs came from less than 11 ml fresh peripheral blood.

The gene calls are TRBV6-5 and TRBJ2-2, with D possibly called TRBD1 or TRBD2 (5 bases each). Specimen: blood. The source is a man over 45 with Graves' hyperthyroidism. CDR3 sequence (DNA): TGTGCCAGCAGTTACGGGGGATACACCGGGGAGCTGTTTTTT. It encodes CASSYGGYTGELFF.